This T cell receptor beta chain appears in the sequencing data of a study of CD8 T cells in Susac syndrome. Findings and limits, study-wide: None of the CD4+ T cell repertoires in Susac syndrome showed clonal expansion.

It was with random hexamers that roughly 0.45 to 1 ug RNA was reverse transcribed. Via MiXCR, TCRdb re-called the immunoSEQ multiplex PCR reads, giving one row per CDR3 protein. The data contain approximately 150,000 distinct CDR3 sequences, around 95% of them singletons. Of note for this clonotype: The antigen remains undetermined.

This receptor was taken from a human donor with Susac syndrome. The specimen was CD4+ T cells from PBMCs.

CDR3 protein: CASKEQGAHHSYGYTF. The DNA for the CDR3 is TGTGCCAGCAAGGAACAGGGGGCACACCATTCCTATGGCTACACCTTC. The chain recombines TRBV6-1 with TRBJ1-2; the match to TRBD1 covers 9 bases. The ends lost 7 bases at V and 4 bases at J; junction bases unmatched: 13. This CDR3 is 16 amino acids long. Germline values: CDR1 MNHNS, CDR2 SASEGT.